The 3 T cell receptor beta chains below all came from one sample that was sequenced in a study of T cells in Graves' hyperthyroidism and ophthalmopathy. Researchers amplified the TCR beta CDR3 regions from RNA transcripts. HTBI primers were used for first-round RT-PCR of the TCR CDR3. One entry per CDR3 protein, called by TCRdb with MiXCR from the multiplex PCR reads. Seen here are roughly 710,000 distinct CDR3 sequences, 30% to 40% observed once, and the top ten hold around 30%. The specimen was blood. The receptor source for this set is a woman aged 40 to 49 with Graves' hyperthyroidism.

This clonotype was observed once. The CDR3 spells CASSLDWGLHEQYF. In DNA form, the CDR3 reads TGTGCCAGCAGCTTAGACTGGGGTCTCCACGAGCAGTACTTC. The J gene is TRBJ2-7, the V gene TRBV7-9; no reliable D call. Germline assignment: CDR1 SEHNR and CDR2 FQNEAQ (reference sequence). V lost 1 base, J lost 5 bases, and 12 bases lay in between. The CDR3 covers 14 residues. Together with reference TRBV7-9 and TRBJ2-7, the CDR3 gives the full variable domain: DTGVSQNPRHKITKRGQNVTFRCDPISEHNRLYWYRQTLGQGPEFLTYFQNEAQLEKSRLLSDRFSAERPKGSFSTLEIQRTEQGDSAMYLCASSLDWGLHEQYFGPGTRLTVT.

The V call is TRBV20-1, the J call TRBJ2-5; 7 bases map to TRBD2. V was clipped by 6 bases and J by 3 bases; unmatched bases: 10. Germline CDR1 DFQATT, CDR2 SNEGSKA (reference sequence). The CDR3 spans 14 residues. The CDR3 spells CSAASQAGKETQYF. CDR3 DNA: TGCAGTGCCGCCTCTCAAGCGGGGAAAGAGACCCAGTACTTC.

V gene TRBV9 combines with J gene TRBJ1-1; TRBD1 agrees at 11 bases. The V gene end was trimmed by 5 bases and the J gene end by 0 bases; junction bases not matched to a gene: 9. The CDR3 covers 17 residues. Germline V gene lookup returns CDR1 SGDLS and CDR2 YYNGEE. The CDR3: CASSGWTGGRLNTEAFF. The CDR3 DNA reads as TGTGCCAGCAGTGGATGGACAGGGGGCCGATTGAACACTGAAGCTTTCTTT.